This T cell receptor beta chain was recorded in a study of blood T cell repertoires in COVID-19. Adults between roughly 18 and 89 years of age took part from under 30 US areas. This CDR3 is built from 17 residues. In germline, CDR1 is KGHDR, CDR2 SFDVKD. V gave up 6 bases and J gave up 8 bases, with 25 bases separating them. In the source study's methods: Amplification of reference gene primers provided the estimated nucleated cell counts. Sequenced by immunoSEQ multiplex PCR; TCRdb stores in-frame clones only, minus some. That table supplies the V and J calls and clone size; D and trimming were determined from the DNA. The sample includes roughly 250,000 clones, 75% to 90% of them seen just once.

The TCR comes from a woman in her twenties or thirties who had recovered from COVID-19. J is TRBJ2-1 and V is TRBV24-1; TRBD2 is a possible D gene (7 bases). The sequenced sample was PBMCs or T cells enriched from blood (not recorded which). CDR3 in amino acids: CATSFSGEGFKDDEQFF. CDR3 sequence (DNA): TGTGCCACCAGTTTCTCAGGGGAGGGCTTCAAAGACGATGAGCAGTTCTTC.